These 30 T cell receptor beta chains were all obtained from the same sample, sequenced in a study of blood T cell repertoires in COVID-19. Generated by immunoSEQ multiplex PCR, the TCRdb table keeps only in-frame clones and is missing some. The sample contains roughly 140,000 clones, roughly 81% of which appear only once. The specimen was peripheral blood. Receptors originate from a human donor with acute or convalescent COVID-19. The donor label of this sample is uncertain.

This chain joins TRBV5-4 and TRBJ2-3; TRBD1 matches 7 bases. Per germline, CDR1 SGHNT and CDR2 YYREEE (reference sequence). J was trimmed by 3 bases and V by 4 bases; bases with no gene match: 5. This CDR3 has 14 residues. In nucleotides, the CDR3 is TGTGCCAGCAGCCCGACAGGGCCAACAGATACGCAGTATTTT. Its translation is CASSPTGPTDTQYF.

This chain uses TRBV24-1 with TRBJ1-5; D not certain. The V end was cut by 9 bases, the J end by 0 bases, with 11 bases between. CDR3 length: 14 amino acids. Germline CDR1 reads KGHDR; CDR2 reads SFDVKD. The CDR3 nucleotides read TGTGCCACCTCTGAACGGGTTAGCAATCAGCCCCAGCATTTT. It codes for CATSERVSNQPQHF.

This chain uses TRBV2 with TRBJ2-1; 14 bases line up with TRBD2. This CDR3 comprises 16 residues. Germline V lookup: CDR1 SNHLY, CDR2 FYNNEI. V trimming: 8 bases; J trimming: 5 bases; junction bases outside the gene matches: 8. CDR3 sequence reads: CASRTSGGTDNNEQFF. For the CDR3, the DNA is TGTGCCAGCCGGACTAGCGGGGGGACTGATAACAATGAGCAGTTCTTC.

V usage is TRBV30 and J usage is TRBJ1-3; D perhaps matches TRBD1 (6 bases). Deletions cut 7 bases from V and 8 bases from J, with 18 bases between. The CDR3 is 13 residues long. Germline V gives CDR1 GTSNPN, CDR2 SVGIG (reference sequence). CDR3 coding DNA: TGTGCCTCCGGGGGGCTCAACTCGGACACCATATATTTT. Translation gives CASGGLNSDTIYF.

The CDR3, as DNA: TGTGCCAGCTCACCGGGAGGGGCGGATGGCTACACCTTC. This encodes CASSPGGADGYTF. The genes are TRBV18 and TRBJ1-2; D perhaps matches TRBD1 (5 bases). Trimming cost V 3 bases and J 6 bases, with 11 bases left between them. The germline CDR1 and CDR2 sequences are KGHSH and LQKENI. The CDR3 has 13 amino acids.

This clone was recorded a few times. The chain combines TRBV18 with TRBJ1-1, with 10 bases matching TRBD1. The CDR3 runs to 14 residues. The germline CDR1 and CDR2 sequences are KGHSH and LQKENI. J was trimmed by 5 bases and V by 3 bases; bases with no gene match: 3. The DNA of the CDR3 is TGTGCCAGCTCACCCGGGACAGGGGTTACTGAAGCTTTCTTT. Its translation: CASSPGTGVTEAFF. The whole variable domain, remainder taken from reference TRBV18 and TRBJ1-1, is NAGVMQNPRHLVRRRGQEARLRCSPMKGHSHVYWYRQLPEEGLKFMVYLQKENIIDESGMPKERFSAEFPKEGPSILRIQQVVRGDSAAYFCASSPGTGVTEAFFGQGTRLTVV.

The chain links TRBV21-1 to TRBJ1-2. TRBV21-1 is designated a pseudogene. The CDR3 is 17 residues long. The CDR3, as DNA: TGTGCCAGCAGCAAAGTTAGGGAGGGCCGTTCCAACTATGGCTACACCTTC. It codes for CASSKVREGRSNYGYTF.

The V and J genes are TRBV27 and TRBJ2-3; perhaps TRBD1 as D (5 bases). Germline CDR1 reads MNHEY; CDR2 reads SMNVEV (reference sequence). CDR3 length: 15 amino acids. Trimming cost V 0 bases and J 3 bases, with 10 bases left between them. CDR3 DNA sequence: TGTGCCAGCAGTTTATCGGTGGCAGGGACAGATACGCAGTATTTT. Translating it yields CASSLSVAGTDTQYF.

The J gene is TRBJ1-1, the V gene TRBV11-2, with D possibly TRBD1 on 5 matching bases. V lost 5 bases to trimming and J lost 3 bases, with 13 bases between them. Germline values: CDR1 SGHAT, CDR2 FQNNGV. The CDR3 totals 14 residues. CDR3 nucleotide sequence: TGTGCCAGCAGCCGGGGGGTTCTGGACACTGAAGCTTTCTTT. It codes for CASSRGVLDTEAFF.

The chain combines TRBV5-1 with TRBJ1-2; a possible D gene is TRBD1 (5 bases). In germline, CDR1 is SGHRS, CDR2 YFSETQ. Trimming pared 2 bases from V and 8 bases from J, leaving 13 bases between. The CDR3 runs 13 residues. The CDR3 DNA follows: TGCGCCAGCAGCTTAGGAGATCAGGGAGGCTACACCTTC. As protein: CASSLGDQGGYTF.

J is TRBJ1-1 and V is TRBV29-1, with 8 bases that match TRBD1. V lost 0 bases and J lost 10; bases outside the gene matches: 7. The CDR3 covers 13 residues. Germline V gives CDR1 SQVTM, CDR2 ANQGSEA. CDR3 sequence reads: CSVEEMTGVGAFF. Here the CDR3 DNA reads TGCAGCGTTGAAGAGATGACAGGGGTGGGAGCTTTCTTT.

The chain links TRBV30 to TRBJ1-1, with D possibly being TRBD1 (6 bases). Germline V gene sequence: CDR1 GTSNPN, CDR2 SVGIG (reference sequence). This CDR3 region has 13 residues. Between the trimmed V and J ends, which lost 5 bases and 0 bases, there was a span of 10 bases. The CDR3 loop is CAWRQEMNTEAFF. The CDR3 nucleotides read TGTGCCTGGCGACAGGAGATGAACACTGAAGCTTTCTTT. The whole variable domain, filled in from reference TRBV30 and TRBJ1-1, reads SQTIHQWPATLVQPVGSPLSLECTVEGTSNPNLYWYRQAAGRGLQLLFYSVGIGQISSEVPQNLSASRPQDRQFILSSKKLLLSDSGFYLCAWRQEMNTEAFFGQGTRLTVV.

The chain uses TRBV2 and TRBJ1-1; D not certain. CDR1 is SNHLY and CDR2 is FYNNEI in the germline V gene. The CDR3 totals 14 residues. The V gene lost 6 bases and the J gene lost 0 bases, with 11 bases spanning the gap. CDR3 amino acids: CASSETTLNTEAFF. In DNA form, the CDR3 reads TGTGCCAGCAGCGAAACGACACTGAACACTGAAGCTTTCTTT.

The chain carries TRBV18 and TRBJ1-1; D is perhaps TRBD1 (5 bases). Germline loops: CDR1 KGHSH, CDR2 LQKENI. Trimming pared 4 bases from V and 5 bases from J, leaving 14 bases between. The CDR3 is 14 residues long. This chain's CDR3 is CASSQDTAGTEAFF. Written as DNA, the CDR3 is TGTGCCAGCTCACAGGACACCGCCGGGACTGAAGCTTTCTTT.

CDR3 sequence reads: CASSLAGTSIRADTQYF. The CDR3 DNA reads TGCGCCAGCAGCTTGGCCGGGACTAGCATCCGTGCAGATACGCAGTATTTT. This chain links TRBV5-1 with TRBJ2-3, with TRBD2 identical over 9 bases. CDR3 size: 17 residues. Trimming took 0 bases from V and 4 from J; bases not matched to a gene: 9. Germline CDR1 SGHRS, CDR2 YFSETQ.

The V gene is TRBV9, the J gene TRBJ2-1, with TRBD2 matching 7 bases. The V gene end was trimmed by 4 bases and the J gene end by 6 bases; junction bases not matched to a gene: 10. Germline CDR1 and CDR2: SGDLS and YYNGEE. This CDR3 comprises 15 residues. The CDR3: CASSSPRGTGNEQFF. The CDR3 nucleotides read TGTGCCAGCAGCTCCCCGCGGGGGACGGGCAATGAGCAGTTCTTC.

The V and J genes are TRBV9 and TRBJ2-3; a possible D gene is TRBD2 (5 bases). This CDR3 is built from 16 residues. Germline V gene data show CDR1 as SGDLS and CDR2 as YYNGEE. Trimming shortened V by 2 bases and J by 1 base, and 14 bases separated the two germline ends. CDR3 amino acids: CASSVPRGLGTDTQYF. CDR3 bases: TGTGCCAGCAGCGTCCCTCGAGGACTCGGCACAGATACGCAGTATTTT.

The chain employs TRBV3-1 (or the pseudogene TRBV3-2) and TRBJ1-3; D is ambiguous. Germline values: CDR1 LGHDT, CDR2 YNNKEL (reference sequence). The CDR3 covers 12 residues. Trimming removed 4 bases from V and 4 bases from J, with 5 bases in between. The CDR3 here is CASSPVGNTIYF. For the CDR3, the DNA is TGTGCCAGCAGCCCCGTGGGAAACACCATATATTTT.

The genes are TRBV5-4 and TRBJ2-2; TRBD1 agrees at 9 bases. Germline loops: CDR1 SGHNT, CDR2 YYREEE (reference sequence). The CDR3 covers 16 residues. Trimming removed 5 bases from V and 0 bases from J; junction bases left unmatched: 5. The CDR3 protein is CASRLGQGTNTGELFF. The DNA for the CDR3 is TGTGCCAGCAGATTAGGACAGGGGACGAACACCGGGGAGCTGTTTTTT.

The chain is built from TRBV27 and TRBJ1-6; 8 bases map to TRBD1. Germline V gene sequence: CDR1 MNHEY, CDR2 SMNVEV (reference sequence). CDR3 length equals 17 residues. V gave up 5 bases and J gave up 4 bases; unmatched junction bases: 10. In DNA form, the CDR3 reads TGTGCCAGCAGTCCTACAGGGGGAGCGGAATATAATTCACCCCTCCACTTT. This codes for CASSPTGGAEYNSPLHF.

This chain joins TRBV24-1 and TRBJ1-5, with a possible D match to TRBD1 (5 bases). Germline V lookup: CDR1 KGHDR, CDR2 SFDVKD. The CDR3 totals 13 residues. Trimming left V 6 bases short and J 4 bases short, with 9 bases between. Here the CDR3 reads CATSSGLNQPQHF. As DNA, the CDR3 is TGTGCCACCAGTTCGGGACTGAATCAGCCCCAGCATTTT.

This rearrangement joins TRBV7-6 to TRBJ1-3; the D gene is possibly TRBD1 (5 bases). CDR3 size: 16 residues. Germline CDR1 is SGHVS and CDR2 is FNYEAQ. V lost 6 bases and J lost 0, with 15 bases in between. The CDR3 protein is CASSFFDSDSGNTIYF. CDR3 sequence (DNA): TGTGCCAGCAGTTTCTTCGACAGCGACTCTGGAAACACCATATATTTT.

This sequence joins TRBV19 and TRBJ2-7, with D tentatively TRBD1 (5 bases). The CDR3 has 13 amino acids. Trimming pared 0 bases from V and 3 bases from J, leaving 6 bases between. CDR1 is LNHDA, CDR2 SQIVND, per germline (reference sequence). DNA of the CDR3: TGTGCCAGTAGTATAGACAGGGACTACGAGCAGTACTTC. This sequence encodes CASSIDRDYEQYF.

There are many counts of this clone. V and J are TRBV19 and TRBJ1-3; D might be TRBD1 (6 bases). Germline CDR1 and CDR2: LNHDA and SQIVND (reference sequence). V was trimmed by 5 bases and J by 0 bases, leaving 20 bases between them. This CDR3 comprises 18 residues. CDR3 DNA: TGTGCCAGTAGTGTAAGCCTCGGGGACACCCGCTCTGGAAACACCATATATTTT. It is translated as CASSVSLGDTRSGNTIYF.

The rearrangement links TRBV9 to TRBJ1-1; 7 bases line up with TRBD1. J gave up 5 bases and V 2 bases, and 12 bases lay outside the gene matches. The CDR3 totals 16 residues. Germline V lookup: CDR1 SGDLS, CDR2 YYNGEE. CDR3 loop: CASSVAGGGEGTEAFF. The CDR3 bases are TGTGCCAGCAGCGTCGCTGGAGGGGGCGAAGGGACTGAAGCTTTCTTT.

V is TRBV3-1 (or the pseudogene TRBV3-2) and J is TRBJ2-7; 8 positions match TRBD2. CDR1 LGHDT and CDR2 YNNKEL come from the germline V gene (reference sequence). V trimming: 5 bases; J trimming: 6 bases; junction bases outside the gene matches: 3. The CDR3 covers 12 residues. The CDR3, as DNA: TGTGCCAGCAGCTTTAGCGGGGCCGAGCAGTACTTC. It is translated as CASSFSGAEQYF.

The rearrangement links TRBV3-1 (or the pseudogene TRBV3-2) to TRBJ2-1; weak D call: TRBD2 (6 bases). The CDR3 runs 14 residues. The germline CDR1 and CDR2 sequences are LGHDT and YNNKEL (reference sequence). The germline V and J ends were trimmed by 3 bases and 4 bases, with 10 bases remaining between them. CDR3 sequence: CASSQGGSYNEQFF. CDR3 DNA sequence: TGTGCCAGCAGCCAGGGGGGTTCGTACAATGAGCAGTTCTTC.

This clone has just one count. The chain combines TRBV5-4 with TRBJ1-2; no reliable D call. V was shortened by 0 bases and J by 8 bases, with 11 bases between the two germline ends. CDR1 SGHNT and CDR2 YYREEE come from the germline V gene (reference sequence). There are 13 residues in the CDR3. CDR3 nucleotides: TGTGCCAGCAGCTTGGTGGAGGGAGGGGGCTACACCTTC. This translates into CASSLVEGGGYTF.

The chain is built from TRBV19 and TRBJ1-2; TRBD1 matches 7 bases. This CDR3 comprises 13 residues. J lost 6 bases, V lost 4 bases, and 5 bases had no gene match. Germline V lookup: CDR1 LNHDA, CDR2 SQIVND (reference sequence). The CDR3 protein is CASSRGGPDGYTF. The CDR3 DNA reads as TGTGCCAGTAGTAGAGGGGGCCCCGATGGCTACACCTTC.

This chain joins TRBV24-1 and TRBJ1-5; D perhaps matches TRBD1 (5 bases). The CDR3 covers 12 residues. Trimming removed 6 bases at V and 11 bases at J, with 13 bases between. Germline CDR1 and CDR2: KGHDR and SFDVKD. The CDR3 region has the DNA TGTGCCACCAGTATAGGCCGGGGGACCCAGCATTTT. Translated, it gives CATSIGRGTQHF.